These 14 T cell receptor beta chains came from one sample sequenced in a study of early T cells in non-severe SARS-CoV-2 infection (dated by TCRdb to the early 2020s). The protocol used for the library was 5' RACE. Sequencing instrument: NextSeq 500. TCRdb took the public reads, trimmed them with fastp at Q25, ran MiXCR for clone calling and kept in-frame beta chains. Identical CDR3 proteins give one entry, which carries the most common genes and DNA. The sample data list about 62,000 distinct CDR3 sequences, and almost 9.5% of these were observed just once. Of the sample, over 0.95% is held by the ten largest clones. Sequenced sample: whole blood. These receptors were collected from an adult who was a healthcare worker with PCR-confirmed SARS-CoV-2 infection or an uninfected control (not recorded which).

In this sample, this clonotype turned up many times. The CDR3 DNA reads as TGTGCCAGCAGTTCTGGGGGATCAGGGAACACTGAAGCTTTCTTT. Its protein product is CASSSGGSGNTEAFF. This rearrangement joins TRBV6-2 or TRBV6-3 to TRBJ1-1; a possible D gene is TRBD1 (5 bases). V gave up 4 bases and J gave up 1 base, with 13 bases separating them. There are 15 residues in the CDR3. CDR1 is MNHEY and CDR2 is SVGEGT in the germline V gene.

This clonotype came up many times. In DNA form, the CDR3 reads TGTGCCAGCAGTTACTCTGAGGGCCGGGGGCGCGATGAGCAGTTCTTC. It translates to CASSYSEGRGRDEQFF. The rearrangement links TRBV6-6 to TRBJ2-1; D assignment may be TRBD1 or TRBD2 (6 bases each). CDR3 size: 16 residues. Trimming pared 0 bases from V and 8 bases from J, leaving 17 bases between. CDR1 is MNHNY and CDR2 is SVGAGI in the germline V gene (reference sequence).

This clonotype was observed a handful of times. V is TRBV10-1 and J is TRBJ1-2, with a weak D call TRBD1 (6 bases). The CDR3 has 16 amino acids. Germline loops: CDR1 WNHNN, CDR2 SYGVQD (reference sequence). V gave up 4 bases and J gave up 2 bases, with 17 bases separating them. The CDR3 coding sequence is TGCGCCAGCAGTGGATTCCGGGACAAGGGAAACTATGGCTACACCTTC. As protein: CASSGFRDKGNYGYTF.

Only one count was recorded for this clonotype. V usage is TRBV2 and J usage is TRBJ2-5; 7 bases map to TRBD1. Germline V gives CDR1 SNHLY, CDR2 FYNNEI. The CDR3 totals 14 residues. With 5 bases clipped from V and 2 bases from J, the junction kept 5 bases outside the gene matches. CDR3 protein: CASSPMTGQETQYF. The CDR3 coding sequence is TGTGCCAGCAGTCCTATGACAGGGCAAGAGACCCAGTACTTC.

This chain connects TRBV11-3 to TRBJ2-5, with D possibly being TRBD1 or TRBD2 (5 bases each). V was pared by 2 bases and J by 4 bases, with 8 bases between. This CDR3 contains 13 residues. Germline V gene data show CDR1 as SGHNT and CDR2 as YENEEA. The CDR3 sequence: CASSLRGVETQYF. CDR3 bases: TGTGCCAGCAGCTTACGAGGGGTAGAGACCCAGTACTTC.

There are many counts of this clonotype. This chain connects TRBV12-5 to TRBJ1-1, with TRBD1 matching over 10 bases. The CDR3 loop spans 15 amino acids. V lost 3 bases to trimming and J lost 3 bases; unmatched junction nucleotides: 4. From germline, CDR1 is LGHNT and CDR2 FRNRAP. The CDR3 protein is CASGFPGTGDTEAFF. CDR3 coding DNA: TGTGCTAGTGGTTTTCCAGGGACAGGGGACACTGAAGCTTTCTTT. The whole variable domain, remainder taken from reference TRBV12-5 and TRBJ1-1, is DARVTQTPRHKVTEMGQEVTMRCQPILGHNTVFWYRQTMMQGLELLAYFRNRAPLDDSGMPKDRFSAEMPDATLATLKIQPSEPRDSAVYFCASGFPGTGDTEAFFGQGTRLTVV.

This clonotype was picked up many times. The CDR3 DNA sequence: TGTGCCAGCAGTTCGTATAGGTTCGACCAAGAGACCCAGTACTTC. It specifies CASSSYRFDQETQYF. The chain has TRBV27 and TRBJ2-5, with D unresolved. Trimming stripped 4 bases from V and 0 bases from J, with 12 bases between. Germline V CDR1 and CDR2: MNHEY, SMNVEV (reference sequence). The CDR3 runs to 15 residues.

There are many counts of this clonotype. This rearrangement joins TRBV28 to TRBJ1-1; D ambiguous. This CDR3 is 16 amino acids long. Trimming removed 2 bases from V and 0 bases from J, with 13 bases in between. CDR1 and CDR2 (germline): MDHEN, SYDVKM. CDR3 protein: CASSLLGSGLNTEAFF. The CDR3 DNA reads TGTGCCAGCAGTTTACTGGGGTCGGGTTTGAACACTGAAGCTTTCTTT.

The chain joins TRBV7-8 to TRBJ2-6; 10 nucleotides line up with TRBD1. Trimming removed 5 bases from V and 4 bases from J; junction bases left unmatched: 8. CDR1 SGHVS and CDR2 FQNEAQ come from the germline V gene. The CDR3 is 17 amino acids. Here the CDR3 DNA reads TGTGCCAGCAGCCCGAGGACAGGGGGGAACGGGGCCAACGTCCTGACTTTC. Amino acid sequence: CASSPRTGGNGANVLTF.

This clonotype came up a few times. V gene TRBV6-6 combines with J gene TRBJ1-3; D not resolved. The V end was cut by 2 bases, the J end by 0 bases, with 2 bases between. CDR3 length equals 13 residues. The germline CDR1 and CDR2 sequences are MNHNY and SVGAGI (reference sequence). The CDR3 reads CASSYTSGNTIYF. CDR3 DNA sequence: TGTGCCAGCAGTTACACCTCTGGAAACACCATATATTTT.

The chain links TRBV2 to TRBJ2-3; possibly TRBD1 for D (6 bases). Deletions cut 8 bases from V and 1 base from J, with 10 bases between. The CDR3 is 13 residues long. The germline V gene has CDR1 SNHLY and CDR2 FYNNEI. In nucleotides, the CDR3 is TGTGCCAGCTCTACAGGGCGCACAGATACGCAGTATTTT. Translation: CASSTGRTDTQYF.

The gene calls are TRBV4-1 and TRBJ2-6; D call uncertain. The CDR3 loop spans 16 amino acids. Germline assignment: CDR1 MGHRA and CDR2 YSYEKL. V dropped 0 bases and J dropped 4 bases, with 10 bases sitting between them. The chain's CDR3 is CASSQDEGYGANVLTF. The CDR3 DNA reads TGCGCCAGCAGCCAAGATGAAGGGTACGGGGCCAACGTCCTGACTTTC.

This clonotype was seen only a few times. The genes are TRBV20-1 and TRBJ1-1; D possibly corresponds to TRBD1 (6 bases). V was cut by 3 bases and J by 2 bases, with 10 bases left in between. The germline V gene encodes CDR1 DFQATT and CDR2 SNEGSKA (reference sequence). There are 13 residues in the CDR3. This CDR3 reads CSASQGGNTEAFF. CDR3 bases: TGCAGTGCTAGTCAAGGGGGAAACACTGAAGCTTTCTTT.

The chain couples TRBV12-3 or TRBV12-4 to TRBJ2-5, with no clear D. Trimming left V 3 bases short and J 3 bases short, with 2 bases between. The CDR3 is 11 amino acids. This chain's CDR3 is CASSFEETQYF. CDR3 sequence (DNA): TGTGCCAGCAGTTTCGAAGAGACCCAGTACTTC.